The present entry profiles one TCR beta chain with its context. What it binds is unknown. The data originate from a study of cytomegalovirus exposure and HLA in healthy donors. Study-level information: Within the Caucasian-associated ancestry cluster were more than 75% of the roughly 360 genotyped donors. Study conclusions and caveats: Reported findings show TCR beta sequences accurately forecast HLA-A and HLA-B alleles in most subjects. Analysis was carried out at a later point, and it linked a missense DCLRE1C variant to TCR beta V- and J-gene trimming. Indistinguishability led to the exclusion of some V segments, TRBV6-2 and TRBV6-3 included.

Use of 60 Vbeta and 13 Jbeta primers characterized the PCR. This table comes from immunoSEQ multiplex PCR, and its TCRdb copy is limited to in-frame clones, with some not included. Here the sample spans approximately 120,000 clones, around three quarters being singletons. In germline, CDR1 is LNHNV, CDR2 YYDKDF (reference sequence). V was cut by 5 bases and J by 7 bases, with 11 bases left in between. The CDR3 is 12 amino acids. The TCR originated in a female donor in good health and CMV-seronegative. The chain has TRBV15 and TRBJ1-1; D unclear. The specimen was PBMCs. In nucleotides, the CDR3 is TGTGCCACCAGCCAAAATCCACATGAAGCTTTCTTT. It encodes CATSQNPHEAFF. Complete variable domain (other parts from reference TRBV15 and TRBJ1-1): DAMVIQNPRYQVTQFGKPVTLSCSQTLNHNVMYWYQQKSSQAPKLLFHYYDKDFNNEADTPDNFQSRRPNTSFCFLDIRSPGLGDTAMYLCATSQNPHEAFFGQGTRLTVV.